The rows below give T cell receptor beta chains drawn from one sample of a study of spatial heterogeneity in lung cancer. Each CDR3 protein is one row after TCRdb ran MiXCR on the 5' RACE reads. In the table there are more than 9,500 distinct CDR3 sequences, 13% to 15% of which are singletons. The material was lung tumor tissue, obtained at surgery. The receptor source for this set is a male donor with early-stage non-small cell lung cancer. CDR3s include the opening cysteine and the closing phenylalanine or tryptophan. The D gene is left open where the match is weak. Part of the rows lack a size; the others show once, few, many or a class for expanded clones.

v_call: TRBV10-3
d_call: NA
clone_size: few
j_call: TRBJ2-7
cdr3_aa: CAISDGRANEQYF
cdr3_nt: TGTGCCATCAGTGACGGTAGGGCCAACGAGCAGTACTTC

v_call: TRBV10-3
d_call: TRBD1
clone_size: few
j_call: TRBJ2-7
cdr3_aa: CAITSNTGGEQYF
cdr3_nt: TGTGCCATCACAAGCAACACAGGGGGCGAGCAGTACTTC

v_call: TRBV28
d_call: NA
clone_size: many
j_call: TRBJ2-5
cdr3_aa: CASSLSFPPSLSETQYF
cdr3_nt: TGTGCCAGCAGTTTATCCTTCCCACCAAGCCTGTCAGAGACCCAGTACTTC

v_call: TRBV5-4
d_call: NA
clone_size: NA
j_call: TRBJ1-5
cdr3_aa: CASSLNKGLYSNQPQHF
cdr3_nt: TGTGCCAGCAGCTTGAATAAGGGACTTTATAGCAATCAGCCCCAGCATTTT

v_call: TRBV5-6
d_call: NA
clone_size: many
j_call: TRBJ2-5
cdr3_aa: CASSISHRRANQETQYF
cdr3_nt: TGTGCCAGCAGCATCTCACACAGGCGCGCTAACCAAGAGACCCAGTACTTC

v_call: TRBV28
d_call: NA
clone_size: many
j_call: TRBJ2-1
cdr3_aa: CASSSSGSISYNEQFF
cdr3_nt: TGTGCCAGCAGTTCCTCGGGATCCATCTCCTACAATGAGCAGTTCTTC

v_call: TRBV7-9
d_call: NA
clone_size: many
j_call: TRBJ1-2
cdr3_aa: CASSLEDDGYTF
cdr3_nt: TGTGCCAGCAGCTTAGAGGACGATGGCTACACCTTC

v_call: TRBV20-1
d_call: TRBD1
clone_size: medium-sized
j_call: TRBJ1-2
cdr3_aa: CSARGDRGYGYTF
cdr3_nt: TGCAGTGCTAGAGGGGACAGGGGCTATGGCTACACCTTC

v_call: TRBV15
d_call: TRBD2
clone_size: many
j_call: TRBJ2-5
cdr3_aa: CATGIAGGPGTQYF
cdr3_nt: TGTGCCACCGGGATAGCGGGGGGGCCGGGGACCCAGTACTTC

v_call: TRBV20-1
d_call: NA
clone_size: many
j_call: TRBJ1-5
cdr3_aa: CSAGEQGSYSNQPQHF
cdr3_nt: TGCAGTGCTGGAGAGCAGGGTAGTTATAGCAATCAGCCCCAGCATTTT

v_call: TRBV20-1
d_call: TRBD1
clone_size: few
j_call: TRBJ2-3
cdr3_aa: CSARQGASTDTQYF
cdr3_nt: TGCAGTGCTAGACAGGGGGCTAGCACAGATACGCAGTATTTT

v_call: TRBV29-1
d_call: TRBD1
clone_size: many
j_call: TRBJ2-3
cdr3_aa: CSVMPRDRGTYTQYF
cdr3_nt: TGCAGCGTTATGCCCCGGGACAGGGGCACATATACGCAGTATTTT

v_call: TRBV12-3/TRBV12-4
d_call: TRBD2
clone_size: many
j_call: TRBJ2-1
cdr3_aa: CASSEIAGSSYNEQFF
cdr3_nt: TGTGCCAGCAGTGAAATAGCGGGGAGCTCCTACAATGAGCAGTTCTTC

v_call: TRBV5-4
d_call: NA
clone_size: medium-sized
j_call: TRBJ2-3
cdr3_aa: CASSLGRGTDTQYF
cdr3_nt: TGTGCCAGCAGCTTGGGGAGGGGCACAGATACGCAGTATTTT

v_call: TRBV6-2/TRBV6-3
d_call: NA
clone_size: NA
j_call: TRBJ1-1
cdr3_aa: CASSRPPGQTFF
cdr3_nt: TGTGCCAGCAGCCGCCCCCCAGGGCAGACTTTCTTT

v_call: TRBV9
d_call: TRBD2
clone_size: many
j_call: TRBJ2-1
cdr3_aa: CASSVGGTSGSSYNEQFF
cdr3_nt: TGTGCCAGCAGCGTAGGCGGGACTAGCGGGAGCTCCTACAATGAGCAGTTCTTC

v_call: TRBV7-2
d_call: TRBD1
clone_size: many
j_call: TRBJ2-7
cdr3_aa: CATSKGAGRAYEQYF
cdr3_nt: TGTGCCACCTCGAAGGGGGCTGGCCGGGCCTACGAGCAGTACTTC

v_call: TRBV5-1
d_call: TRBD2
clone_size: many
j_call: TRBJ2-5
cdr3_aa: CASWLAGGSQETQYF
cdr3_nt: TGCGCCAGCTGGCTAGCGGGGGGATCGCAAGAGACCCAGTACTTC

v_call: TRBV9
d_call: NA
clone_size: many
j_call: TRBJ2-2
cdr3_aa: CASSRQGGDTGELFF
cdr3_nt: TGTGCCAGCAGCCGCCAAGGGGGAGACACCGGGGAGCTGTTTTTT

v_call: TRBV12-3/TRBV12-4
d_call: TRBD1
clone_size: many
j_call: TRBJ2-7
cdr3_aa: CASSLGLGTGYNEGYYEQYF
cdr3_nt: TGTGCCAGCAGTTTAGGGCTAGGGACAGGGTACAATGAAGGCTACTACGAGCAGTACTTC